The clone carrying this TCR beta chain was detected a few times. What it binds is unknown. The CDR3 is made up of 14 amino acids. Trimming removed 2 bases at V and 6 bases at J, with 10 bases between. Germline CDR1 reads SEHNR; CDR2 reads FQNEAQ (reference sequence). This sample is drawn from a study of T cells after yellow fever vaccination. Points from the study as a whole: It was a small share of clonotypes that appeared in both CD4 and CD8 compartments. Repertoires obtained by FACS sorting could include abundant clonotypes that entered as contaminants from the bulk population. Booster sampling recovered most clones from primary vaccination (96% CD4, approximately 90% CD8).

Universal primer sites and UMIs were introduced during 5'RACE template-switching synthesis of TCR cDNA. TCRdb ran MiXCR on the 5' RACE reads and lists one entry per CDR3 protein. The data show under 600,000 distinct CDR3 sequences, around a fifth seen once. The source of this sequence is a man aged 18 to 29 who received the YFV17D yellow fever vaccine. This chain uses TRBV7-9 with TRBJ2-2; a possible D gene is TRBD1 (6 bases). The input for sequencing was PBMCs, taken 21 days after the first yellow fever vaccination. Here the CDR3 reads CASSLTGYAGELFF. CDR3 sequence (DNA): TGTGCCAGCAGCTTAACAGGGTATGCCGGGGAGCTGTTTTTT.